This T cell receptor beta chain was sequenced during a study of blood T cell repertoires in COVID-19. Looked up from germline, CDR1 is KGHSH and CDR2 is LQKENI. The junction had 5 bases not matched to a gene; V was cut back by 4 bases and J by 6 bases. The CDR3 is made up of 16 amino acids. Original processing notes: It was from reference gene primer amplification that nucleated cell counts were estimated. Assay used: immunoSEQ multiplex PCR; TCRdb lists only in-frame clones, some missing. For V, J and clone size, that table is used; D and trimming come from the DNA. This repertoire shows about 90,000 clones, around 87% found once; its top ten account for about 17%.

Sequencing was carried out using peripheral blood. The sequence came from a human donor in a cohort sampled during active COVID-19. The chain uses TRBV18 and TRBJ1-6, with 11 positions matching TRBD1. The CDR3 spells CASSRPGQGVNSPLHF. CDR3 coding DNA: TGTGCCAGCTCACGACCGGGACAGGGGGTTAATTCACCCCTCCACTTT. Looking up the rest from reference TRBV18 and TRBJ1-6 gives the full variable domain: NAGVMQNPRHLVRRRGQEARLRCSPMKGHSHVYWYRQLPEEGLKFMVYLQKENIIDESGMPKERFSAEFPKEGPSILRIQQVVRGDSAAYFCASSRPGQGVNSPLHFGNGTRLTVT.